A single sample is the source of the 3 T cell receptor beta chains below, sequenced in a study of T cell responses to AZD1222 COVID-19 vaccine. TCRdb's copy holds only in-frame clones and misses some; the assay was immunoSEQ multiplex PCR. The sample has 120,000 to 150,000 clones, 85% to 95% seen once. The specimen was peripheral blood, collected on day 0 of MenACWY control vaccination. The receptors were gathered from an adult in good health.

The chain is built from TRBV19 and TRBJ1-6; D uncertain. Germline loops: CDR1 LNHDA, CDR2 SQIVND (reference sequence). This CDR3 has 15 amino acids. Trimming removed 1 base from V and 5 bases from J, with 9 bases in between. The chain's CDR3 is CASSIGAGDNSPLHF. The CDR3 nucleotides are TGTGCCAGTAGTATAGGGGCAGGCGATAATTCACCCCTCCACTTT.

J is TRBJ1-4 and V is TRBV7-2, with D possibly TRBD1 on 5 matching bases. V was clipped by 0 bases and J by 8 bases, with 7 bases between them. This CDR3 has 13 residues. The germline V gene encodes CDR1 SGHTA and CDR2 FQGNSA. CDR3 nucleotide sequence: TGTGCCAGCAGCTTAGCTCGGGGGGAAAAACTGTTTTTT. Translating it yields CASSLARGEKLFF.

The V gene is TRBV28, the J gene TRBJ1-2; 8 bases are a match to TRBD1. V was pared by 4 bases and J by 3 bases, with 7 bases of the junction left unmatched. The germline V gene has CDR1 MDHEN and CDR2 SYDVKM. The CDR3 has 15 amino acids. Here the CDR3 DNA reads TGTGCCAGCAGTTCAGAAGACAGGGGCCACTATGGCTACACCTTC. Translated: CASSSEDRGHYGYTF.